The clone carrying this T cell receptor (beta chain) was seen a few times. TCRdb reprocessed the 5' RACE reads via MiXCR and lists one record per CDR3 protein. The profile shows approximately 600,000 distinct CDR3 sequences, around 7.5% of them singletons. This sample was taken from a study of identical twins. This CDR3 contains 15 residues. The germline CDR1 and CDR2 sequences are SNHLY and FYNNEI. Germline trimming cut 6 bases from V and 6 bases from J; bases unmatched to any gene: 11. The same data also went into a second study, on yellow fever vaccine responses in identical twins.

The sample consisted of PBMCs. The TCR originated in a woman between 18 and 29 years old in good health. The chain employs TRBV2 and TRBJ2-3, with 8 bases matching TRBD1. The CDR3 protein is CASRDFQGARDTQYF. CDR3 DNA: TGTGCCAGCAGGGACTTCCAGGGGGCAAGGGATACGCAGTATTTT.